This T cell receptor (beta chain) was identified during a study of CD8 T cells in ankylosing spondylitis. Notes on the study in general: It appeared that ankylosing spondylitis blood was characterized by a TCR beta motif of about 8 highly homologous variants.

The V gene's germline CDR1 is MGHDK and CDR2 SYGVNS. This CDR3 spans 13 amino acids. TCRdb called the 5' RACE reads again in MiXCR, with one record for every CDR3 protein. The data contain 200,000 to 250,000 distinct CDR3 sequences, approximately 8.4% of them seen just once; the ten biggest clones take up 4.8%. A word on this clonotype: The antigen is unknown. This may arise from a read error, as a much more abundant clone is one base away.

The origin of this receptor is a female donor with ankylosing spondylitis or in good health (not recorded which). The V call is TRBV25-1, the J call TRBJ1-5; TRBD1 agrees at 7 bases. The sequenced sample consisted of blood, either unsorted or a sorted T cell fraction (not recorded which). The DNA for the CDR3 is TGTGTCAGCAGGGGGACGGGCAATCAGCCCCAGCATTTT. As protein: CVSRGTGNQPQHF.